This passage covers 14 T cell receptor beta chains from one sample sequenced in a study of blood T cell repertoires in COVID-19. Clones were read by immunoSEQ multiplex PCR, and TCRdb kept only the in-frame ones, dropping some. The sample gives a few hundred thousand clones, about 80% of which show up once; about 1.2% is in the top ten. Sequencing was performed on peripheral blood. The receptors derive from a human donor with acute or convalescent COVID-19. The donor label of this sample is uncertain.

CDR3 DNA: TGTGCCAGCAGCCAACCGGGACTTCGTAATGAGCAGTTCTTC. Translated, it gives CASSQPGLRNEQFF. J is TRBJ2-1 and V is TRBV3-1 (or the pseudogene TRBV3-2); the D gene is possibly TRBD2 (6 bases). This CDR3 contains 14 residues. Trimming shortened V by 2 bases and J by 7 bases, and 12 bases separated the two germline ends. CDR1 and CDR2 from the germline V gene are LGHDT and YNNKEL (reference sequence).

This clone was recorded once. The rearrangement links TRBV15 to TRBJ1-1; TRBD1 agrees at 10 bases. V shed 3 bases and J 2 bases; nucleotides not matched to a gene: 6. The germline V gene encodes CDR1 LNHNV and CDR2 YYDKDF (reference sequence). CDR3 length: 16 residues. CDR3 coding DNA: TGTGCCACCAGCAGGGGCGGGGACAGGGGTAACACTGAAGCTTTCTTT. This codes for CATSRGGDRGNTEAFF.

This chain joins TRBV10-3 and TRBJ2-3; 7 nucleotides match TRBD2. Germline CDR1 and CDR2: ENHRY and SYGVKD. The CDR3 has 16 amino acids. With V trimmed by 2 bases and J by 2 bases, 7 bases remained unmatched. CDR3 bases: TGTGCCATCAGTGAGGGGCTAGCGGATCCCACAGATACGCAGTATTTT. Encoded protein: CAISEGLADPTDTQYF.

The chain recombines TRBV2 with TRBJ1-1; possible D gene TRBD1, 5 bases. The CDR3 is made up of 14 amino acids. Germline CDR1 is SNHLY and CDR2 is FYNNEI. V was shortened by 7 bases and J by 4 bases, with 16 bases between the two germline ends. CDR3 protein: CASTAEGRGTEAFF. The DNA for the CDR3 is TGTGCCAGCACCGCCGAGGGGCGGGGCACTGAAGCTTTCTTT. The full variable domain, rest sourced from reference TRBV2 and TRBJ1-1, is EPEVTQTPSHQVTQMGQEVILRCVPISNHLYFYWYRQILGQKVEFLVSFYNNEISEKSEIFDDQFSVERPDGSNFTLKIRSTKLEDSAMYFCASTAEGRGTEAFFGQGTRLTVV.

V is TRBV5-1 and J is TRBJ1-2, with TRBD1 matching over 8 bases. V lost 0 bases to trimming and J lost 4 bases; unmatched junction nucleotides: 5. In germline, CDR1 is SGHRS, CDR2 YFSETQ. CDR3 size: 15 residues. The CDR3: CASSLALDRGYGYTF. CDR3 bases: TGCGCCAGCAGCTTGGCCCTAGACAGGGGCTATGGCTACACCTTC. Complete variable domain (other parts from reference TRBV5-1 and TRBJ1-2): KAGVTQTPRYLIKTRGQQVTLSCSPISGHRSVSWYQQTPGQGLQFLFEYFSETQRNKGNFPGRFSGRQFSNSRSEMNVSTLELGDSALYLCASSLALDRGYGYTFGSGTRLTVV.

CDR3 sequence (DNA): TGTGCCAACCGGGACACCCAAAATTCACCCCTCCACTTT. Protein product: CANRDTQNSPLHF. V usage is TRBV7-9 and J usage is TRBJ1-6, with a weak D call TRBD1 (6 bases). V shed 10 bases and J shed 7 bases, with 14 bases lying between them. Germline V gene data show CDR1 as SEHNR and CDR2 as FQNEAQ (reference sequence). The CDR3 contains 13 residues.

This chain connects TRBV29-1 to TRBJ2-7; D unclear. V was trimmed by 7 bases and J by 0 bases, leaving 10 bases between them. Germline CDR1 SQVTM, CDR2 ANQGSEA. The CDR3 length is 12 residues. The CDR3 region has the DNA TGCAGCGCCTCACTAAGCTCCTACGAGCAGTACTTC. It translates to CSASLSSYEQYF.

The chain's CDR3 is CASSLNGGISNQPQHF. In DNA, the CDR3 is TGTGCCAGCAGCTTAAACGGAGGAATTAGCAATCAGCCCCAGCATTTT. J is TRBJ1-5 and V is TRBV7-2; D unclear. Per germline, CDR1 SGHTA and CDR2 FQGNSA. The germline V and J ends were trimmed by 2 bases and 0 bases, with 11 bases remaining between them. The CDR3 is 16 residues long.

The V call is TRBV5-6, the J call TRBJ1-2; D call uncertain. V lost 5 bases to trimming and J lost 3 bases, with 17 bases between them. Germline V gives CDR1 SGHDT, CDR2 YYEEEE. The CDR3 is 15 amino acids. The CDR3 region has the DNA TGTGCCAGCAGGTCTCGACTAGACGTACACTATGGCTACACCTTC. Protein sequence: CASRSRLDVHYGYTF.

This clone came up many times. J is TRBJ1-2 and V is TRBV11-2; D remains unclear. V was pared by 2 bases and J by 0 bases, with 13 bases between. The V gene's germline CDR1 is SGHAT and CDR2 FQNNGV. This CDR3 comprises 16 residues. The CDR3 sequence is CASSLLAETPNYGYTF. CDR3 DNA sequence: TGTGCCAGCAGCTTATTGGCAGAGACTCCTAACTATGGCTACACCTTC.

CDR3 residues: CASRDLAGGIYEQYF. Written as DNA, the CDR3 is TGTGCCAGCAGGGATCTAGCGGGAGGCATCTACGAGCAGTACTTC. The chain employs TRBV2 and TRBJ2-7, with 11 bases matching TRBD2. This CDR3 has 15 amino acids. With V trimmed by 6 bases and J by 3 bases, 7 bases remained unmatched. Germline CDR1 SNHLY, CDR2 FYNNEI.

The chain links TRBV19 to TRBJ2-1; TRBD2 matches at 11 bases. The V segment lost 3 bases and the J segment 10 bases; nucleotides outside the gene matches: 5. The V gene's germline CDR1 is LNHDA and CDR2 SQIVND (reference sequence). CDR3 length: 14 residues. Here the CDR3 reads CASSISSGGAEQFF. CDR3 nucleotide sequence: TGTGCCAGTAGTATTAGTAGCGGGGGGGCCGAGCAGTTCTTC.

The CDR3 DNA reads as TGTGCCACCCTACCCCGGGACAGGGGGATCATCAATTACGAGCAGTACTTC. Amino acid sequence: CATLPRDRGIINYEQYF. V usage is TRBV3-1 (or the pseudogene TRBV3-2) and J usage is TRBJ2-7, with TRBD1 matching over 11 bases. V trimming: 10 bases; J trimming: 4 bases; junction bases outside the gene matches: 18. Germline values: CDR1 LGHDT, CDR2 YNNKEL (reference sequence). This CDR3 spans 17 amino acids.

The chain uses TRBV7-2 and TRBJ2-2; TRBD1 matches at 7 bases. The J segment lost 7 bases and the V segment lost 5 bases, leaving 10 bases of the junction unmatched. The CDR3 has 15 amino acids. Germline V gene sequence: CDR1 SGHTA, CDR2 FQGNSA. The CDR3 loop reads CASSGRVGGGGELFF. The CDR3 DNA is TGTGCCAGCAGCGGAAGGGTAGGGGGCGGCGGGGAGCTGTTTTTT.